This T cell receptor (beta chain) was recorded in a study of OX40 agonist ivuxolimab in advanced cancers. Germline lookup yields CDR1 SGHRS and CDR2 YFSETQ. This CDR3 region has 16 residues. V dropped 1 base and J dropped 6; count of bases not matched to a gene: 9. The method was immunoSEQ multiplex PCR; TCRdb's version includes in-frame clones alone and lacks a portion of them. The data contain roughly 43,000 clones, approximately 85% of them singletons. Here the sequenced sample was CD4+ or CD8+ T cells sorted from blood, taken in a trial of the OX40 agonist ivuxolimab. This TCR derives from an adult with an advanced solid tumor such as melanoma, head and neck, liver or kidney cancer. J is TRBJ2-1 and V is TRBV5-1, with 8 bases lining up with TRBD2. This chain's CDR3 is CASSLRTGLGPNEQFF. CDR3 in DNA: TGCGCCAGCAGCTTGCGGACGGGACTAGGCCCCAATGAGCAGTTCTTC.